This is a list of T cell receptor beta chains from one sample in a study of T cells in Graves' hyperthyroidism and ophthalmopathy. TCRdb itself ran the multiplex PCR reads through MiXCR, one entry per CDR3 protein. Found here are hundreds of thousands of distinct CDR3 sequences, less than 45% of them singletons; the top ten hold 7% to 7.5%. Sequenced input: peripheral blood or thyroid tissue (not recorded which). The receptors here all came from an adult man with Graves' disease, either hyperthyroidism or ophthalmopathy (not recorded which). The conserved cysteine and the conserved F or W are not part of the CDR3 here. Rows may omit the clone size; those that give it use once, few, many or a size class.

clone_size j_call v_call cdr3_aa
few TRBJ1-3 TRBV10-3 AISAGTAGSRATIY
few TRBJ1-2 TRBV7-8 ASRPRTGSYGYT
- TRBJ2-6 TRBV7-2 ASSSSPGANVLT
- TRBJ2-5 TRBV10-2 ASSVGVLTGVGETQY
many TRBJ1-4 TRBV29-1 SVGADGSDEKLF
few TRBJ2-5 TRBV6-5 ASSLEQGPWRAQY
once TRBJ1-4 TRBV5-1 ASSPGHRLPSTNEKLF
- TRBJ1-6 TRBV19 ASRIQGFTPLH
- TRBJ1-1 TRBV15 ATSRVRGKNTEAF
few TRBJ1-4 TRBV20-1 SARVSRPREKLF
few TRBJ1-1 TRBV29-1 STYTGGETEAF
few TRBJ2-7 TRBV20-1 SARPASSYEQY
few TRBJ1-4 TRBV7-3 ASSQGAGLANEKLF
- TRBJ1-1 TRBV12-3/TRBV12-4 ASSLFGPGTEAF
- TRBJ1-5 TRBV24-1 ATSDFDRGQH
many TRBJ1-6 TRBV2 ASSKGTSGSPLH
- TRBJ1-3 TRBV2 ASSDLEGYTIY
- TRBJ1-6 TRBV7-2 ASSSGLGNSPLH
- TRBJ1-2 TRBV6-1 ASSEALGADYGYT